Presented here are 8 T cell receptor beta chains from one specimen sequenced in a study of T-cell memory formation after mild COVID-19. TCRdb ran MiXCR on the 5' RACE reads and lists one entry per CDR3 protein. The repertoire holds under 450,000 distinct CDR3 sequences, with 20% to 25% as singletons. The sequenced material came from PBMCs or a T cell subset sorted from them (not recorded which). These receptors all come from a man aged 18 to 35 who had mild COVID-19 (a few samples of this study predate the infection). Cell type and time point are not known.

This chain links TRBV9 with TRBJ2-5; maybe TRBD2 (5 bases). Germline CDR1 is SGDLS and CDR2 is YYNGEE. This CDR3 is built from 14 residues. Trimming stripped 4 bases from V and 5 bases from J, with 15 bases between. The CDR3 spells CASSPHPTGETQYF. CDR3 DNA: TGTGCCAGCAGCCCCCACCCAACGGGGGAGACCCAGTACTTC.

J is TRBJ2-1 and V is TRBV7-9; D is ambiguous. The germline V gene has CDR1 SEHNR and CDR2 FQNEAQ (reference sequence). This CDR3 is 14 amino acids long. V was shortened by 3 bases and J by 3 bases, with 9 bases between the two germline ends. The chain's CDR3 is CASSFPAIYNEQFF. The CDR3 DNA reads TGTGCCAGCAGCTTTCCCGCGATCTACAATGAGCAGTTCTTC.

The chain joins TRBV6-2 or TRBV6-3 to TRBJ2-5; D is unclear. The CDR3 length is 14 residues. Between the trimmed V and J ends, which lost 8 bases and 4 bases, there was a span of 17 bases. Germline V gene lookup returns CDR1 MNHEY and CDR2 SVGEGT. CDR3 residues: CASRNPDLGETQYF. Here the CDR3 DNA reads TGTGCCAGCCGAAATCCGGATTTGGGAGAGACCCAGTACTTC.

This clonotype was seen only a few times. The genes are TRBV15 and TRBJ1-1, with D unresolved. V was clipped by 0 bases and J by 3 bases, with 8 bases between them. Germline V gene data show CDR1 as LNHNV and CDR2 as YYDKDF (reference sequence). The CDR3 loop spans 14 amino acids. For the CDR3, the DNA is TGTGCCACCAGCAGAGAGGTAGGCGACACTGAAGCTTTCTTT. This codes for CATSREVGDTEAFF.

This clonotype has just a few counts. V gene TRBV18 combines with J gene TRBJ2-2; the D gene is possibly TRBD1 (6 bases). Trimming left V 6 bases short and J 3 bases short, with 14 bases between. Germline V gives CDR1 KGHSH, CDR2 LQKENI. The CDR3 spans 15 residues. The CDR3 nucleotides are TGTGCCAGCTCGCCGATACAGGGACACACCGGGGAGCTGTTTTTT. Its protein is CASSPIQGHTGELFF.

This clonotype appeared a single time. The genes are TRBV5-1 and TRBJ2-2, with 10 bases aligning to TRBD2. The CDR3 totals 19 residues. Germline values: CDR1 SGHRS, CDR2 YFSETQ. J gave up 1 base and V 0 bases, and 9 bases lay outside the gene matches. The CDR3 here is CASSLEPSGGRGNTGELFF. Here the CDR3 DNA reads TGCGCCAGCAGCTTGGAACCTAGCGGGGGCCGAGGGAACACCGGGGAGCTGTTTTTT.

In its sample, this clonotype was seen a few times. This chain connects TRBV12-3 or TRBV12-4 to TRBJ1-3; D is unclear. The CDR3 length is 13 residues. The V gene lost 4 bases and the J gene lost 2 bases, with 6 bases spanning the gap. CDR3 region: CASSYSPGNTIYF. The DNA of the CDR3 is TGTGCCAGCAGTTACTCGCCTGGAAACACCATATATTTT.

This sequence joins TRBV7-2 and TRBJ1-6; a weak D match, TRBD1 (5 bases). Germline CDR1 is SGHTA and CDR2 is FQGNSA. Trimming cost V 1 base and J 9 bases, with 13 bases left between them. CDR3 length: 15 residues. The CDR3 nucleotides are TGTGCCAGCAGCTTAGGGGGGGGTTATGGTTCACCCCTCCACTTT. Translated: CASSLGGGYGSPLHF.